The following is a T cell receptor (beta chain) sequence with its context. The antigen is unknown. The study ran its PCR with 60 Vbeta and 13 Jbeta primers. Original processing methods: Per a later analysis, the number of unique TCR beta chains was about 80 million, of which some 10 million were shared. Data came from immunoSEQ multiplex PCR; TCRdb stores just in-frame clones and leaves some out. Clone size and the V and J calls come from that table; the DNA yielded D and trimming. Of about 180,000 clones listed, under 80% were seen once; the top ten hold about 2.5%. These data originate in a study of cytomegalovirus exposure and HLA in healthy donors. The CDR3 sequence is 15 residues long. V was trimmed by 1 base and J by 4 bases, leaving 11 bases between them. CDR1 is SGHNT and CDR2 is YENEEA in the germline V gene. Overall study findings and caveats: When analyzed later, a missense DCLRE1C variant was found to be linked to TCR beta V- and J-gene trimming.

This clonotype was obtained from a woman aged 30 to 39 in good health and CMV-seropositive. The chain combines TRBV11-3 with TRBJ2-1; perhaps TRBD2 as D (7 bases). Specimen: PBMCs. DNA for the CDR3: TGTGCCAGCAGCTTAGCGGGGGGCCTTTACAATGAGCAGTTCTTC. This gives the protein CASSLAGGLYNEQFF.